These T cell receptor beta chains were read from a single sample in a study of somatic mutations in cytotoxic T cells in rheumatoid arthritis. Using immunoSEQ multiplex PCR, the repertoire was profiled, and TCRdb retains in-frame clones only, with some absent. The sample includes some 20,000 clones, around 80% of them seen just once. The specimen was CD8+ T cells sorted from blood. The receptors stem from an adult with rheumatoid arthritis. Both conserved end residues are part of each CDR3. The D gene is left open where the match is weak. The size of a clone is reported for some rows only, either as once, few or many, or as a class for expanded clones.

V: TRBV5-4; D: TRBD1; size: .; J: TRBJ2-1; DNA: TGTGCCAGCAGCTCATCGACAGGGGGCTTTTACAATGAGCAGTTCTTC; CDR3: CASSSSTGGFYNEQFF
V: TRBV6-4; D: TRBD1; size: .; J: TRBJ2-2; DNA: TGTGCCAGCAGTGCCGGGACAGGGGAGACCGGGGAGCTGTTTTTT; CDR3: CASSAGTGETGELFF
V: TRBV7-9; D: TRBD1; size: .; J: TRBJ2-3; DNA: TGTGCCAGCAGCTTACTTCGGGACAGGGGGCACACAGATACGCAGTATTTT; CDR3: CASSLLRDRGHTDTQYF
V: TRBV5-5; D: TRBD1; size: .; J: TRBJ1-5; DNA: TGTGCCAGCAGCGGGGGGTCCGGGACAGAAAATCAGCCCCAGCATTTT; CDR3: CASSGGSGTENQPQHF
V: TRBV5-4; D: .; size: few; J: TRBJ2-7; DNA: TGTGCCAGCAGCTTGGGGGGCTACGAGCAGTACTTC; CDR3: CASSLGGYEQYF
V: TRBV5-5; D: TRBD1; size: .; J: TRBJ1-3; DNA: TGTGCCAGCAGCCGACCCCGGGACAGGGGTTTTATCGGTCTGGACACCATATATTTT; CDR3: CASSRPRDRGFIGLDTIYF
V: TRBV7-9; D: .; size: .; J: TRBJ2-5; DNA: TGTGCCAGCAGCTTACGATACCAAGAGACCCAGTACTTC; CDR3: CASSLRYQETQYF
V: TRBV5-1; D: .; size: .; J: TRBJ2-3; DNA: TGCGCCAGCAGCCGGGGAGGGGGTTTTTTTCAGGGGAAGGATACGCAGTATTTT; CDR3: CASSRGGGFFQGKDTQYF
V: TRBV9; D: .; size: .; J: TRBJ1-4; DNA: TGTGCCAGCAGCGTAGAGGACAGTTTGAATGAAAAACTGTTTTTT; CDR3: CASSVEDSLNEKLFF
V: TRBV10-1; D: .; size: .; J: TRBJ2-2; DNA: TGCGCCAGCAGCGCCTGGGACACCGGGGAGCTGTTTTTT; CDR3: CASSAWDTGELFF
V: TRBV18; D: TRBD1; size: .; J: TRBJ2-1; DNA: TGTGCCAGCTCACCAACAGGACAGGTTAGGGGCAATGAGCAGTTCTTC; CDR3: CASSPTGQVRGNEQFF
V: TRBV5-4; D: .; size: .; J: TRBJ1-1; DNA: TGTGCCAGCAGCTCGTACACTGAAGCTTTCTTT; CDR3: CASSSYTEAFF
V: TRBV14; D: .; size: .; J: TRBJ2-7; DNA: TGTGCCAGCAGCCAGGGGATCTACGAGCAGTACTTC; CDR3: CASSQGIYEQYF
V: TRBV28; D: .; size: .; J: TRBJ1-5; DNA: TGTGCCAGTAGCATTACAGGTCCCGACGCCCAGCATTTT; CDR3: CASSITGPDAQHF
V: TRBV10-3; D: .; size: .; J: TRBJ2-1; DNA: TGTGCCATCAGTGGTGACAATGAGCAGTTCTTC; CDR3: CAISGDNEQFF
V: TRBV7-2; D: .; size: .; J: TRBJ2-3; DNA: TGTGCCAGCAGCCCTGGTTTTGGGCACACAGATACGCAGTATTTT; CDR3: CASSPGFGHTDTQYF
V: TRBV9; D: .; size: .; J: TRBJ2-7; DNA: TGTGCCAGCAGCGTAGGGGGGATAGGGCCCGAGCAGTACTTC; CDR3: CASSVGGIGPEQYF
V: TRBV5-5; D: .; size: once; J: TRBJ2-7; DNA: TGTGCCAGCAGCCCTCAGGGTGGGTTGCCCTACGAGCAGTACTTC; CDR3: CASSPQGGLPYEQYF
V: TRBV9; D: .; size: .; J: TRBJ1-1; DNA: TGTGCCAGCAGCGTAGTCGGCAGGGTGGACACTGAAGCTTTCTTT; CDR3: CASSVVGRVDTEAFF
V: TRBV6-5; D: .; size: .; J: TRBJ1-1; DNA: TGTGCCAGCAGTTACTCCCCGACAGCGGGGAACACTGAAGCTTTCTTT; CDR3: CASSYSPTAGNTEAFF
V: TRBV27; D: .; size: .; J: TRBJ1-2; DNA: TGTGCCAGCAGTCCTCCGGGGATTGGCTATGGCTACACCTTC; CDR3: CASSPPGIGYGYTF
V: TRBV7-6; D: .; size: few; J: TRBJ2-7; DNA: TGTGCCAGCACCCTCTCTCGAACGGGGATCCACGAGCAGTACTTC; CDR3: CASTLSRTGIHEQYF
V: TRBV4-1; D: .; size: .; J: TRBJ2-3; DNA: TGCGCCAGCAGCCAGCCTGAAAACCGTAGCACAGATACGCAGTATTTT; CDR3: CASSQPENRSTDTQYF
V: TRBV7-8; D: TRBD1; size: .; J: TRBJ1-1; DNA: TGTGCCAGCAGCTTATATAGGGCCGGGACAGGTGAAGCTTTCTTT; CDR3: CASSLYRAGTGEAFF
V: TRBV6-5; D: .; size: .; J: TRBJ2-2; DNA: TGTGCCAGCAGTTACCCAGGGGACGGCACCGGGGAGCTGTTTTTT; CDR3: CASSYPGDGTGELFF
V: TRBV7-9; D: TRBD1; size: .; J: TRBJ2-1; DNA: TGTGCCAGCAGCTTAGGACAGGGAGCCGGCAATGAGCAGTTCTTC; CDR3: CASSLGQGAGNEQFF
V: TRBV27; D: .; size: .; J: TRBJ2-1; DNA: TGTGCCAGCAGTTTAGAAATGGGCGCGTCCTACAATGAGCAGTTCTTC; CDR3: CASSLEMGASYNEQFF
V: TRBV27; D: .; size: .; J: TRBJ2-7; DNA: TGTGCCAGCACCGGGTTGGACAGCCCGCCCTACGAGCAGTACTTC; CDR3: CASTGLDSPPYEQYF